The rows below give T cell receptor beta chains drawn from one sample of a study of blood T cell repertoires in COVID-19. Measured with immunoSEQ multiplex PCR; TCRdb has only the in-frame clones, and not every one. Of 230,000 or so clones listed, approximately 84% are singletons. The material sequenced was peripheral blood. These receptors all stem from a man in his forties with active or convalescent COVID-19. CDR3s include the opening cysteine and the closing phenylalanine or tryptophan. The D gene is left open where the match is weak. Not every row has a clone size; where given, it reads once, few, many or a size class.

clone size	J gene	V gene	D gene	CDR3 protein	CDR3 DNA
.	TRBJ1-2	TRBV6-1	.	CASSEPGDFGYGYTF	TGTGCCAGCAGTGAACCGGGGGACTTTGGCTATGGCTACACCTTC
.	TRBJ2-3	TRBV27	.	CASTSPGNWATDTQYF	TGTGCCAGTACTTCGCCGGGGAATTGGGCCACAGATACGCAGTATTTT
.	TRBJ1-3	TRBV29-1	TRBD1	CSVEGVGLTGGGNTIYF	TGCAGCGTTGAAGGGGTCGGGTTGACAGGGGGAGGAAACACCATATATTTT
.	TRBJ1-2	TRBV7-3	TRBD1	CASSFSPGQGRDGYTF	TGTGCCAGCAGCTTCAGTCCGGGACAGGGGAGGGATGGCTACACCTTC
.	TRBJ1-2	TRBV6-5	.	CASSSEGLDYGYTF	TGTGCCAGCAGCTCGGAGGGTTTGGACTATGGCTACACCTTC
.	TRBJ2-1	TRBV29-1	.	CSVVRGLNEQFF	TGCAGCGTTGTTAGGGGTCTCAATGAGCAGTTCTTC
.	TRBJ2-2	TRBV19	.	CASIDPRREKPGELFF	TGTGCCAGTATTGATCCGCGGAGGGAAAAGCCCGGGGAGCTGTTTTTT
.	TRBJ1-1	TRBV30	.	CACQNGHLEAFF	TGTGCCTGTCAAAACGGACACCTCGAAGCTTTCTTT
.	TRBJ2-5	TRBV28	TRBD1	CASSVGTGKEQETQYF	TGTGCCAGCAGTGTCGGGACAGGGAAGGAACAAGAGACCCAGTACTTC
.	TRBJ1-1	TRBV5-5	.	CASSQQGLNTEAFF	TGTGCCAGCAGCCAACAGGGTCTGAACACTGAAGCTTTCTTT
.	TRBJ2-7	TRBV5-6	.	CASSLGYSYEQYF	TGTGCCAGCAGCTTGGGGTACAGCTACGAGCAGTACTTC
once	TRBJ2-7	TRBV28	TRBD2	CASSWWGGASYEQYF	TGTGCCAGCAGTTGGTGGGGGGGAGCCTCCTACGAGCAGTACTTC
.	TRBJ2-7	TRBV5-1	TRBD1	CASSLDRGGYEQYF	TGCGCCAGCAGCTTGGACAGGGGCGGCTACGAGCAGTACTTC
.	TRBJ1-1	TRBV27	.	CASSFGGRFAYEAFF	TGTGCCAGCAGTTTCGGGGGGCGATTCGCCTATGAAGCTTTCTTT
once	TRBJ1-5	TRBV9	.	CASSPEGDQPQHF	TGTGCCAGCAGCCCCGAAGGGGATCAGCCCCAGCATTTT
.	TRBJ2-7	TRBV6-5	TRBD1	CASRGYSTGGYEQYF	TGTGCCAGCAGGGGATATTCTACAGGGGGCTACGAGCAGTACTTC
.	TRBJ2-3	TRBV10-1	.	CASSDGSGRTDTQYF	TGCGCCAGCAGTGACGGGAGCGGGCGCACAGATACGCAGTATTTT
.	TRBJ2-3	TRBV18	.	CASSPKRTASTDTQYF	TGTGCCAGCTCACCTAAACGGACAGCTAGCACAGATACGCAGTATTTT
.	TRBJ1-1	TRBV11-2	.	CASSFSRNTGEAFF	TGTGCCAGCAGCTTCTCAAGGAATACAGGTGAAGCTTTCTTT
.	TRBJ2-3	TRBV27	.	CASSPKHTDTQYF	TGTGCCAGCAGTCCTAAGCACACAGATACGCAGTATTTT
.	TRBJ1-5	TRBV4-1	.	CASSQEGSSNQPQHF	TGCGCCAGCAGCCAAGAAGGGAGTAGCAATCAGCCCCAGCATTTT
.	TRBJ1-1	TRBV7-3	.	CASSRTQSGEAFF	TGTGCCAGCAGTAGAACCCAGTCAGGGGAAGCTTTCTTT
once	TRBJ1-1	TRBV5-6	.	CASSLVQGLNTEAFF	TGTGCCAGCAGCTTGGTCCAGGGTTTGAACACTGAAGCTTTCTTT
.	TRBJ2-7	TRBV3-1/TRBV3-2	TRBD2	CASSQAGRVGEQYF	TGTGCCAGCAGCCAAGCTGGGAGGGTCGGCGAGCAGTACTTC
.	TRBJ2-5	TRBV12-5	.	CASGLVPEETQYF	TGTGCTAGTGGTTTGGTACCTGAGGAGACCCAGTACTTC
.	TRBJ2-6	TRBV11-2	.	CASSSREAGANVLTF	TGTGCCAGCAGCTCCAGGGAGGCTGGGGCCAACGTCCTGACTTTC
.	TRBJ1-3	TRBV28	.	CASRVATNSASGNTIYF	TGTGCCAGCAGGGTAGCGACAAATAGCGCCTCTGGAAACACCATATATTTT
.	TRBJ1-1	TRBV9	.	CASNRALGGTEAFF	TGTGCCAGCAACAGGGCTTTAGGGGGCACTGAAGCTTTCTTT
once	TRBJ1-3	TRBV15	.	CATSRDQGGYSGNTIYF	TGTGCCACCAGCAGAGATCAGGGAGGATACTCTGGAAACACCATATATTTT